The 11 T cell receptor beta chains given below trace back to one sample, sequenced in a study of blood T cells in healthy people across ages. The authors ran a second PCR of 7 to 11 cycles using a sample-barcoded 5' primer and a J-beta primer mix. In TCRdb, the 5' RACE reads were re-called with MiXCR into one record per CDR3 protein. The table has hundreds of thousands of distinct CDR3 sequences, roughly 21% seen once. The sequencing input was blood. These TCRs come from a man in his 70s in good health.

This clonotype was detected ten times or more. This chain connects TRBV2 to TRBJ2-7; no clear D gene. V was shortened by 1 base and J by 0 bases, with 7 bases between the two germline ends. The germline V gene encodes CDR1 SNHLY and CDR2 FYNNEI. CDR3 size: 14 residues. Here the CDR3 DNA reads TGTGCCAGCAGTGAAGACCGTCACTCCTACGAGCAGTACTTC. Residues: CASSEDRHSYEQYF.

CDR3 nucleotide sequence: TGCAGTGCTAGAACGGGACTAGCGGGAACTGAGCAGTTCTTC. Its protein product is CSARTGLAGTEQFF. The chain links TRBV20-1 to TRBJ2-5, with TRBD2 matching over 13 bases. The DNA end favors TRBJ2-1, so the J call may be wrong. In germline, CDR1 is DFQATT, CDR2 SNEGSKA (reference sequence). This CDR3 is 14 amino acids long.

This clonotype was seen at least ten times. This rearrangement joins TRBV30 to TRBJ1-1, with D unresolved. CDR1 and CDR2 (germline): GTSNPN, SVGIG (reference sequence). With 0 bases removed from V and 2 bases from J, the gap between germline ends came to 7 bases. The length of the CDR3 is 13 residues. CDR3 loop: CAWSVDVNTEAFF. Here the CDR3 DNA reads TGTGCCTGGAGTGTAGACGTAAACACTGAAGCTTTCTTT.

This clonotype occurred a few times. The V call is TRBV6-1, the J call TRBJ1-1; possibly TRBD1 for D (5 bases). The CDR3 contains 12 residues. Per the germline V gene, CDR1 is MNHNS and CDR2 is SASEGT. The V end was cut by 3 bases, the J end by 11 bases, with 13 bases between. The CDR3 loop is CASSDGARKAFF. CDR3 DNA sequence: TGTGCCAGCAGTGATGGGGCCAGGAAGGCTTTCTTT.

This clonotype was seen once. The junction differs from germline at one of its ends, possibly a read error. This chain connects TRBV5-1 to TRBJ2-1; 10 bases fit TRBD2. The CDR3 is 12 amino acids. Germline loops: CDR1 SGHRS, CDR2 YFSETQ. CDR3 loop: CASSLTGTSELF. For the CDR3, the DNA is TGCGCCAGCAGCTTAACCGGGACTAGCGAGCTCTTC.

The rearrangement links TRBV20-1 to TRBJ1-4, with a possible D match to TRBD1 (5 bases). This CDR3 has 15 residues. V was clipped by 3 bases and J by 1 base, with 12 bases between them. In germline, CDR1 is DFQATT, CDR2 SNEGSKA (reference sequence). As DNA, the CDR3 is TGCAGTGCTAGGGACTACAGGAGAACTAATGAAAAACTGTTTTTT. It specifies CSARDYRRTNEKLFF.

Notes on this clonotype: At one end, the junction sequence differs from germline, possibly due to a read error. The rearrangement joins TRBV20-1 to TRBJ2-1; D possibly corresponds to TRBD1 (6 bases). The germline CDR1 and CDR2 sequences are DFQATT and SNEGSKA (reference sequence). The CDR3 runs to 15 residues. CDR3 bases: TGCAGTGCTAGAGTTAAGGACAGACCTTACAGTGAGCAGTTCTTC. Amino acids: CSARVKDRPYSEQFF.

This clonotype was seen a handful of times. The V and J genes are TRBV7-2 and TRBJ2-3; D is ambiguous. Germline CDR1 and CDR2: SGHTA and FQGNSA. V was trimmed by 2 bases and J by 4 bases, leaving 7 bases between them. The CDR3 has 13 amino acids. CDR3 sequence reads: CASSLLRADTQYF. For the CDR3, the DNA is TGTGCCAGCAGCTTACTTAGGGCAGATACGCAGTATTTT.

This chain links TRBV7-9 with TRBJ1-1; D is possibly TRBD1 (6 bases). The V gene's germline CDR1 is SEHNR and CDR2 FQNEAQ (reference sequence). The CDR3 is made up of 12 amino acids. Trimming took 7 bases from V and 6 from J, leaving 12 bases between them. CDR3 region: CASNTQGPEAFF. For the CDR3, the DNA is TGTGCCAGCAACACACAGGGCCCTGAAGCTTTCTTT.

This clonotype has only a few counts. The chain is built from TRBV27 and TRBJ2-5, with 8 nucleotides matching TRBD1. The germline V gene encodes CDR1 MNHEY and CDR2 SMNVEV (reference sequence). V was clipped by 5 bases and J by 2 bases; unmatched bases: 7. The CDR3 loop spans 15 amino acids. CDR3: CASSKQGEQQETQYF. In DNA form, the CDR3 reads TGTGCCAGCAGTAAACAGGGGGAACAACAAGAGACCCAGTACTTC.

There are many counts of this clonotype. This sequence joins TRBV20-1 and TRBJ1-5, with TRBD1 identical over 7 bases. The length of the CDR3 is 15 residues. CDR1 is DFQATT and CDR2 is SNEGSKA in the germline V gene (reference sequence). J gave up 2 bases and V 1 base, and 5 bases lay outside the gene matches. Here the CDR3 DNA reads TGCAGTGCTAGAGCTCAGGGGGTCGGCAATCAGCCCCAGCATTTT. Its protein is CSARAQGVGNQPQHF.